The 7 T cell receptor beta chains in this list originate from one sample, sequenced in a study of blood T cell repertoires in COVID-19. Method: immunoSEQ multiplex PCR; TCRdb's copy keeps in-frame clones and lacks some. Seen here are 170,000 or so clones, around four fifths observed once, and the top ten hold 6.5% to 8%. Source material: peripheral blood. All receptors derive from a man aged 65 to 79 with active or convalescent COVID-19.

The chain couples TRBV15 to TRBJ2-7; D possibly corresponds to TRBD1 (5 bases). The CDR3 sequence is 15 residues long. Per germline, CDR1 LNHNV and CDR2 YYDKDF (reference sequence). Deletions cut 0 bases from V and 6 bases from J, with 15 bases between. The CDR3 DNA is TGTGCCACCAGCAGAGATGGGGCTGGTTTAGGCGAGCAGTACTTC. Residues: CATSRDGAGLGEQYF.

The chain is built from TRBV6-1 and TRBJ1-5; 10 nucleotides agree with TRBD1. The CDR3 runs to 16 residues. Germline values: CDR1 MNHNS, CDR2 SASEGT. V shed 4 bases, J shed 6 bases, and the junction held 9 bases outside the gene matches. DNA for the CDR3: TGTGCCAGCAGTGGGGCCGGGACAGGGGAGATTCAGCCCCAGCATTTT. This encodes CASSGAGTGEIQPQHF.

This clone was seen once. The chain couples TRBV4-2 to TRBJ2-5; 15 bases map to TRBD2. The germline V gene encodes CDR1 LGHNA and CDR2 YNFKEQ. V trimming: 1 base; J trimming: 0 bases; junction bases outside the gene matches: 3. The CDR3 extends over 18 amino acids. The CDR3 is CASSQAGTSGRYQETQYF. The CDR3 region has the DNA TGTGCCAGCAGCCAAGCTGGGACTAGCGGGAGGTACCAAGAGACCCAGTACTTC.

This rearrangement joins TRBV10-2 to TRBJ2-7; the D is unclear. Germline V gene lookup returns CDR1 WSHSY and CDR2 SAAADI. The CDR3 is 13 amino acids. The V and J ends lost 8 bases and 0 bases respectively, with 11 bases between them. DNA of the CDR3: TGCGCCAGCCTCGGTTCAGGCTCCTACGAGCAGTACTTC. It specifies CASLGSGSYEQYF.

Written as DNA, the CDR3 is TGCGCCAGCAGTGACCCAACGGGGAGCACAGATACGCAGTATTTT. Translating it yields CASSDPTGSTDTQYF. The genes are TRBV10-1 and TRBJ2-3; D is perhaps TRBD2 (5 bases). The CDR3 has 15 residues. Germline V lookup: CDR1 WNHNN, CDR2 SYGVQD (reference sequence). V lost 3 bases, J lost 0 bases, and 10 bases lay in between.

V gene TRBV4-3 combines with J gene TRBJ1-1, with D maybe TRBD1 (5 bases). Trimming took 0 bases from V and 2 from J, leaving 10 bases between them. The CDR3 contains 15 residues. Germline lookup yields CDR1 LGHNA and CDR2 YSLEER. This CDR3 is CASSQDFRTNTEAFF. The DNA of the CDR3 is TGCGCCAGCAGCCAAGATTTTAGGACAAACACTGAAGCTTTCTTT.

The chain links TRBV27 to TRBJ1-6; D ambiguous. Per germline, CDR1 MNHEY and CDR2 SMNVEV (reference sequence). The V end lost 2 bases, the J end lost 10 bases, and 12 bases lay between the germline ends. The CDR3 is 14 amino acids. The CDR3 DNA is TGTGCCAGCAGTTTAGAGGGAAGAGGGTCACCCCTCCACTTT. This sequence encodes CASSLEGRGSPLHF.